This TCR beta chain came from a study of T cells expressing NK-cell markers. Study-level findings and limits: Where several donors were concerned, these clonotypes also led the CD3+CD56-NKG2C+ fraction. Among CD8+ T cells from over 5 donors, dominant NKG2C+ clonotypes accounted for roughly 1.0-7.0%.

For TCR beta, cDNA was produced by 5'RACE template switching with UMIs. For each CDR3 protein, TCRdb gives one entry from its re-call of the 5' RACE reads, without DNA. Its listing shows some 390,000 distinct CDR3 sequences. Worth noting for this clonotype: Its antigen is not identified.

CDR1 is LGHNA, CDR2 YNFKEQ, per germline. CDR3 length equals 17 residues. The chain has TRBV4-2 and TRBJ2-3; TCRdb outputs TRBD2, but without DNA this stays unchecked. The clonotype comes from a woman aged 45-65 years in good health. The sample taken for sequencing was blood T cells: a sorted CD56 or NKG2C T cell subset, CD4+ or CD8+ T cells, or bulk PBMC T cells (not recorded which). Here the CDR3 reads CASSQDIPSGTTDTQYF.